The clone carrying this TCR beta chain was observed a handful of times. 60 Vbeta and 13 Jbeta primers were used in PCR. Some clones are missing from TCRdb's copy, which holds only in-frame ones; the method was immunoSEQ multiplex PCR. In the table there are about 150,000 clones, about three quarters of which are singletons. This entry comes from a study of cytomegalovirus exposure and HLA in healthy donors. The sequenced sample was PBMCs. This sequence was found in a man aged 35 to 55 in good health and CMV-seropositive.

In nucleotides, the CDR3 is TGTGCCAGCAGCGCTAGCGGGAGGGAAGAGACCCAGTACTTC. Translated, it gives CASSASGREETQYF. This chain joins TRBV9 and TRBJ2-5, with 12 bases matching TRBD2. Germline-derived CDR1 and CDR2 are SGDLS and YYNGEE. This CDR3 is 14 amino acids long. Trimming removed 3 bases from V and 3 bases from J; junction bases left unmatched: 0.